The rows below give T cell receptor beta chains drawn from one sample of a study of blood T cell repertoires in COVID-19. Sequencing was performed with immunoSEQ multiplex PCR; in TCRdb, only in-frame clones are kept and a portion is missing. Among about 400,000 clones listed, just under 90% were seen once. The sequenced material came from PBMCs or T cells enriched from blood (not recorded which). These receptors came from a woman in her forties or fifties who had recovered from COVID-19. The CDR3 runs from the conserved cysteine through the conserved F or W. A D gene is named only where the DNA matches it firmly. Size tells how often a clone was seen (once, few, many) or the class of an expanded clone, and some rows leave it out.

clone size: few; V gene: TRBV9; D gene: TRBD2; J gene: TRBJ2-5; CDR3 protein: CASSGRGGWQETQYF; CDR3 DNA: TGTGCCAGCAGCGGGCGGGGGGGCTGGCAAGAGACCCAGTACTTC
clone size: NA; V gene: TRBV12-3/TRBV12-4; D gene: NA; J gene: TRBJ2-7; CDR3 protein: CASSPQGYEQYF; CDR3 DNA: TGTGCCAGCAGTCCACAGGGTTACGAGCAGTACTTC
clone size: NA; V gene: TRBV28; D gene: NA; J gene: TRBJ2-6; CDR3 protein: CASSANDNSGANVLTF; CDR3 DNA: TGTGCCAGCAGTGCTAATGACAACTCTGGGGCCAACGTCCTGACTTTC
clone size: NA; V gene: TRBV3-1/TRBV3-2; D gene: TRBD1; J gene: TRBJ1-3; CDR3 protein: CASSQGQGAGNTIYF; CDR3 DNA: TGTGCCAGCAGCCAAGGGCAGGGGGCTGGAAACACCATATATTTT
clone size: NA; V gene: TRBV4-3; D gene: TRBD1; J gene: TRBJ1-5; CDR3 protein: CASSQREIRGPYQPQHF; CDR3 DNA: TGCGCCAGCAGCCAAAGGGAGATCAGGGGGCCTTATCAGCCCCAGCATTTT
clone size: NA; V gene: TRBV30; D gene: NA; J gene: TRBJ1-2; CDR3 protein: CAWTPGGYGYTF; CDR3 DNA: TGTGCCTGGACCCCGGGGGGCTATGGCTACACCTTC
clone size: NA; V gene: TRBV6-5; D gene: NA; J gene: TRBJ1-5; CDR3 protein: CASSYSSGVPGPQHF; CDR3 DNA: TGTGCCAGCAGTTACTCCTCAGGGGTCCCAGGGCCCCAGCATTTT
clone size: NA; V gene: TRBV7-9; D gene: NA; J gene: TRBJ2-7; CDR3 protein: CAEETTQTGPYEQYF; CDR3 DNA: TGTGCCGAAGAGACAACCCAGACCGGCCCCTACGAGCAGTACTTC
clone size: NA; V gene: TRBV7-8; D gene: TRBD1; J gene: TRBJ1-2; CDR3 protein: CASTALGQGDGYTF; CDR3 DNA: TGTGCCAGCACCGCTCTAGGACAGGGAGATGGCTACACCTTC
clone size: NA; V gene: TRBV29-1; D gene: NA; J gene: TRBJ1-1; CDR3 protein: CSVGYLGREGTEAFF; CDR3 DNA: TGCAGCGTTGGATATCTCGGCCGAGAGGGCACTGAAGCTTTCTTT
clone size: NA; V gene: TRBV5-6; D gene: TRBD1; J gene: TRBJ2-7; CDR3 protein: CASSWTGQGASYEQYF; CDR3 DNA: TGTGCCAGCAGCTGGACGGGACAGGGGGCTAGTTACGAGCAGTACTTC
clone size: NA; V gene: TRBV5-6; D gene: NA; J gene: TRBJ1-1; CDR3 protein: CASSFRAEAFF; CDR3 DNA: TGTGCCAGCAGCTTCAGGGCTGAAGCTTTCTTT
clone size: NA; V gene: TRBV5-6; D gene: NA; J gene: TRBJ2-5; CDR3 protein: CASSFRDFSSTQYF; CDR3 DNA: TGTGCCAGCAGCTTCCGGGACTTCAGCTCCACCCAGTACTTC
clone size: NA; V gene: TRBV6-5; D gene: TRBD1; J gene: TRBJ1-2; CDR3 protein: CASTGQSKNYGYTF; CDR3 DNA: TGTGCCAGCACGGGACAGTCGAAAAACTATGGCTACACCTTC
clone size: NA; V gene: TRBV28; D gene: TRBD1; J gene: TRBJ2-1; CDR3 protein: CAHTPTGGYNEQFF; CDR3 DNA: TGTGCCCACACGCCGACAGGGGGATACAATGAGCAGTTCTTC
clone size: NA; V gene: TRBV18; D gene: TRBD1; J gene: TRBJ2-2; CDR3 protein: CASSPTTGVNTGELFF; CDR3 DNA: TGTGCCAGCTCACCGACCACAGGGGTGAACACCGGGGAGCTGTTTTTT
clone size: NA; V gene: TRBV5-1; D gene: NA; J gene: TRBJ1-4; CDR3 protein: CASRGGPTNEKLFF; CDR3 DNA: TGCGCCAGCCGAGGGGGACCAACTAATGAAAAACTGTTTTTT
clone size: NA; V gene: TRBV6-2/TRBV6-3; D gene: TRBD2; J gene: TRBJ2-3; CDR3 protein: CASSYSDPSRGFTDTQYF; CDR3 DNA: TGTGCCAGCAGTTACTCCGACCCCTCGCGGGGGTTCACAGATACGCAGTATTTT
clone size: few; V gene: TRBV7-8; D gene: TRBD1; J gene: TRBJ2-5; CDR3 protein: CASSFGRGETQYF; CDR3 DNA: TGTGCCAGCAGCTTCGGCAGGGGGGAGACCCAGTACTTC
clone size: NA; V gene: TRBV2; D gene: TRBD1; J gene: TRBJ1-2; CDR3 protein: CASEDKTGTKRIDGYTF; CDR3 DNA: TGTGCCAGCGAAGACAAGACAGGGACGAAACGTATAGATGGCTACACCTTC
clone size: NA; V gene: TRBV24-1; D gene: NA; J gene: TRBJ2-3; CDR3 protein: CATSDPGSSTDTQYF; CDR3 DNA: TGTGCCACCAGTGATCCCGGGAGCTCCACAGATACGCAGTATTTT
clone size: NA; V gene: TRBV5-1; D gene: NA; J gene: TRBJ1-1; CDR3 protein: CASSLGGGAMNTEAFF; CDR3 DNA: TGCGCCAGCAGCTTGGGAGGAGGGGCCATGAACACTGAAGCTTTCTTT
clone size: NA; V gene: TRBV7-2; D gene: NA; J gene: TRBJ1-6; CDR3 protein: CASSSFSPDSPLHF; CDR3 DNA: TGTGCCAGCAGCTCGTTCTCGCCAGATTCACCCCTCCACTTT
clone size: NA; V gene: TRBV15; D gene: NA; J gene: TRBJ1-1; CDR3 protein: CATSRDRQISEAFF; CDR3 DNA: TGTGCCACCAGCAGAGATCGACAGATTTCTGAAGCTTTCTTT
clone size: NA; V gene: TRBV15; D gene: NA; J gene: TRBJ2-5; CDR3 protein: CATSRVIRAIQETQYF; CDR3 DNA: TGTGCCACCAGCAGGGTAATCAGGGCTATCCAAGAGACCCAGTACTTC
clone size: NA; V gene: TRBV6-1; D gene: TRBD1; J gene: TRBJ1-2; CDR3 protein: CASSEALGQGRYTF; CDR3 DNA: TGTGCCAGCAGTGAAGCGTTGGGACAGGGGCGGTACACCTTC
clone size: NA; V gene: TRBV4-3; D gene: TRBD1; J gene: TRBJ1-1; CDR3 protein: CASSQGDRAEAFF; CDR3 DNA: TGCGCCAGCAGCCAAGGGGACAGGGCTGAAGCTTTCTTT
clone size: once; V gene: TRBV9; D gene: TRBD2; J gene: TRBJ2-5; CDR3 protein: CASSVAGLPQETQYF; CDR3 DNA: TGTGCCAGCAGCGTAGCGGGACTACCACAAGAGACCCAGTACTTC
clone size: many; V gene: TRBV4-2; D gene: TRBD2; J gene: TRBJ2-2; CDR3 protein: CASSRELPGLAGGNTGELFF; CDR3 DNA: TGTGCCAGCAGCCGAGAACTCCCGGGACTAGCGGGGGGGAACACCGGGGAGCTGTTTTTT
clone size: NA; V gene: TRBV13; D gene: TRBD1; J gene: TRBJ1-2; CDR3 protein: CASSPPKDRSQLYGYTF; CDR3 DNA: TGTGCCAGCAGCCCACCAAAGGACAGGAGCCAATTGTATGGCTACACCTTC
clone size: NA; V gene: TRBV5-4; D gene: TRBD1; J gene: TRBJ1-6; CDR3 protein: CASSPDRSSYNSPLHF; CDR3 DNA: TGTGCCAGCAGCCCGGACAGGAGCTCCTATAATTCACCCCTCCACTTT
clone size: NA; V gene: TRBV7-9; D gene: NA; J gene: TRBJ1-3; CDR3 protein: CASSLGRVGNTIYF; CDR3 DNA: TGTGCCAGCAGCTTAGGCAGGGTTGGAAACACCATATATTTT
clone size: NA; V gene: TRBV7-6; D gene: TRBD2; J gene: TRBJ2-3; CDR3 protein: CASSLGFLAGGPDTQYF; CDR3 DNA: TGTGCCAGCAGCTTAGGGTTTCTAGCGGGGGGGCCGGATACGCAGTATTTT